This note documents a single TCR beta chain sequence. The sample is drawn from a study of blood T cell repertoires in COVID-19. Study as a whole: Samples came from the United States, Italy and Spain, spanning acute and convalescent COVID-19. In each case, the material was cDNA or gDNA derived from T cells, B-cell-depleted T cells, or PBMCs.

How the authors handled the data: Quantification of nucleated cells was approximated via reference gene primer amplification. Libraries were prepared by immunoSEQ multiplex PCR; TCRdb keeps only in-frame clonotypes and omits some of them. V and J calls plus clone size are reproduced from that table; the DNA served to infer D and trimming. The sample lists approximately 320,000 clones, just under 90% occurring once. The CDR3 length is 14 residues. Germline V CDR1 and CDR2: KGHSH, LQKENI. V was pared by 0 bases and J by 6 bases, with 12 bases between. Seattle patient enrollment occurred during active infection, with longitudinal follow-up thereafter.

The sequence derives from a woman in her 30s with COVID-19, enrolled during active disease. The V gene is TRBV18, the J gene TRBJ2-7; possibly TRBD2 for D (5 bases). Sequenced sample: peripheral blood. CDR3 region: CASSPPLLVSEQYF. The CDR3 DNA is TGTGCCAGCTCACCACCCTTACTAGTCTCCGAGCAGTACTTC. Using reference TRBV18 and TRBJ2-7 for the parts outside the CDR3, the full variable domain is NAGVMQNPRHLVRRRGQEARLRCSPMKGHSHVYWYRQLPEEGLKFMVYLQKENIIDESGMPKERFSAEFPKEGPSILRIQQVVRGDSAAYFCASSPPLLVSEQYFGPGTRLTVT.